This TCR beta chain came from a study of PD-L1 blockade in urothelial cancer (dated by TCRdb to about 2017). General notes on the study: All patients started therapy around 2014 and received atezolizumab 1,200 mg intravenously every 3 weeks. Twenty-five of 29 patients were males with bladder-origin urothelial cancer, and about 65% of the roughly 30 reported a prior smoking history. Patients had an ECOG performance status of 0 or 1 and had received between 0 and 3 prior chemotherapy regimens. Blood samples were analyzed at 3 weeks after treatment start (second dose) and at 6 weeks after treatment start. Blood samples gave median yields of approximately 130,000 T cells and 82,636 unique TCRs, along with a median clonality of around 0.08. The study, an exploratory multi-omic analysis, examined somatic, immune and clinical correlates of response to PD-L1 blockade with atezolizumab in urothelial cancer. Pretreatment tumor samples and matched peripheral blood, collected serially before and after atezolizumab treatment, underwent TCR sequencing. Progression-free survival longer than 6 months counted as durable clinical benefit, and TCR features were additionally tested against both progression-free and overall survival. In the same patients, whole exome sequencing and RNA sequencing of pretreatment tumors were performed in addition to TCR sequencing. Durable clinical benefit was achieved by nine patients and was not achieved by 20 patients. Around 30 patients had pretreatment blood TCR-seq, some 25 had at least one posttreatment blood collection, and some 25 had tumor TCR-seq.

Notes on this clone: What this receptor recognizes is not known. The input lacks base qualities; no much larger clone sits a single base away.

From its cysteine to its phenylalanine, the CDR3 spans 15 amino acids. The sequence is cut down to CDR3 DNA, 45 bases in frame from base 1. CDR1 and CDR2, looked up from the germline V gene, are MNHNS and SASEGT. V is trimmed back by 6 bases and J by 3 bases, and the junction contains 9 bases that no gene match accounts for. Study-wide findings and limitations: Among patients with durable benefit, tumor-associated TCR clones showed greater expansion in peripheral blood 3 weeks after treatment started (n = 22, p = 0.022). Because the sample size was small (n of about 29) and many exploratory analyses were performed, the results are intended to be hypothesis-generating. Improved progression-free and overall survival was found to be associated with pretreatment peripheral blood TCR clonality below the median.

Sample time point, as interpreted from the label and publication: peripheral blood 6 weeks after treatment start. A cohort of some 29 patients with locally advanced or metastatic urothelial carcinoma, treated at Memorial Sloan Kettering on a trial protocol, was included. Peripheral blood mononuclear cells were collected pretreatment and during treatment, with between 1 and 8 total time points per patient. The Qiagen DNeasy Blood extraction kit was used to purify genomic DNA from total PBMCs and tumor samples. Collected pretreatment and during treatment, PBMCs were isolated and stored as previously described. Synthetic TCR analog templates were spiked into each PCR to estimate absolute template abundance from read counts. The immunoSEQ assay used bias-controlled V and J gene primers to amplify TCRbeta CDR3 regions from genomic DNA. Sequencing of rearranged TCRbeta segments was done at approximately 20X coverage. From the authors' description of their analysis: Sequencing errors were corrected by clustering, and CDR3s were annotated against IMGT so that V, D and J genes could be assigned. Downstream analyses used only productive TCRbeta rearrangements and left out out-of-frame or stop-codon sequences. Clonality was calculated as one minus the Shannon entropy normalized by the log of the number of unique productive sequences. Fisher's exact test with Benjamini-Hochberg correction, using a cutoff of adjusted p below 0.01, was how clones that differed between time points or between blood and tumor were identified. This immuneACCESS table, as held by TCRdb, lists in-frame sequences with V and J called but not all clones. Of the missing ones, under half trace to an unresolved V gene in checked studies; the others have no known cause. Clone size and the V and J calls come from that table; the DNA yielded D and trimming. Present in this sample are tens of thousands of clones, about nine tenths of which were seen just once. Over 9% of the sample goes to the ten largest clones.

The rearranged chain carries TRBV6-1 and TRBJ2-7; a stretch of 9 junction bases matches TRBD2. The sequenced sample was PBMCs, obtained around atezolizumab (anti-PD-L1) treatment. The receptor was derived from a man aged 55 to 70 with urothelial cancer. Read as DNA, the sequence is TGTGCCAGCAGGGTTGTGACTAGCGGATACTACGAGCAGTACTTC. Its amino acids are CASRVVTSGYYEQYF.